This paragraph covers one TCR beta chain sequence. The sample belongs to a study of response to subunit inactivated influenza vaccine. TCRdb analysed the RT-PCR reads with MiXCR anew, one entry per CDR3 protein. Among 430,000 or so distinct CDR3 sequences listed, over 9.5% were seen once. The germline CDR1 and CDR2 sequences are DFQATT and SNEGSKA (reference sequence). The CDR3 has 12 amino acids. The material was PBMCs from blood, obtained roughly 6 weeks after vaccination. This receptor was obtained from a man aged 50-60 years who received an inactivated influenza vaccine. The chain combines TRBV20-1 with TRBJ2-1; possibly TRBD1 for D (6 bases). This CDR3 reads CRELTGYNEQFF. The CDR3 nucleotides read TGCAGGGAATTAACAGGGTACAATGAGCAGTTCTTC.